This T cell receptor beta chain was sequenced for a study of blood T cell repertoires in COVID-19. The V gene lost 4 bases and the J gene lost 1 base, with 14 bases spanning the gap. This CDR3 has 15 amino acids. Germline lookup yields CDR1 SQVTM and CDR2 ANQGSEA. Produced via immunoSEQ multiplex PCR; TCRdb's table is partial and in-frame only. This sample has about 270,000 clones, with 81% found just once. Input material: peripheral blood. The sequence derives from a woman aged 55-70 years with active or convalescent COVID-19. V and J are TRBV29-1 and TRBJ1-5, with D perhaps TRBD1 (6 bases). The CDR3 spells CSVARDTESNQPQHF. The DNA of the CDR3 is TGCAGCGTTGCCCGGGACACGGAGAGCAATCAGCCCCAGCATTTT.